These T cell receptor beta chains were read from a single sample in a study of cytotoxic CD8 clonotypes in ibrutinib-treated CLL. Repertoires were generated with immunoSEQ multiplex PCR, while TCRdb's copy carries only in-frame clones and drops some. There are nearly 300,000 clones in the sample; roughly 76% occur only once, and approximately 5.1% lies in the top ten. The material sequenced was PBMCs, taken at disease progression, from a patient treated with ibrutinib. These receptors originate from a human donor with chronic lymphocytic leukemia. CDR3s include the opening cysteine and the closing phenylalanine or tryptophan. The D gene is left open where the match is weak. Clone sizes are given selectively: once, few, many, or a class where the clone is expanded.

d_call,j_call,v_call,clone_size,cdr3_nt,cdr3_aa
-,TRBJ2-7,TRBV18,-,TGTGCCAGCTCACCCCGCGACGGCCGTTACGAGCAGTACTTC,CASSPRDGRYEQYF
-,TRBJ1-2,TRBV6-5,-,TGTGCCAGCAGTTACGGGTATAACTATGGCTACACCTTC,CASSYGYNYGYTF
-,TRBJ1-5,TRBV7-9,-,TGTGCCAGCAGCTTAGGACCGAGGGAGCCCCAGCATTTT,CASSLGPREPQHF
-,TRBJ2-5,TRBV9,-,TGTGCCAGCAGCGTAGCTATCGGGGGAACATGGGAGACCCAGTACTTC,CASSVAIGGTWETQYF
-,TRBJ1-2,TRBV5-1,-,TGCGCCAGCAGCTTGAACGCGGGGCCCCGGAATGGCTACACCTTC,CASSLNAGPRNGYTF
TRBD1,TRBJ2-5,TRBV11-3,-,TGTGCCAGCAGCGACAACAGGGGGGAGACCCAGTACTTC,CASSDNRGETQYF
-,TRBJ2-5,TRBV19,-,TGTGCCAGTAGTCCCGGCCAGGGTCAAGAGACCCAGTACTTC,CASSPGQGQETQYF
TRBD2,TRBJ2-7,TRBV18,-,TGTGCCAGCTCACAACTAGCGGGGAACGAGCAGTACTTC,CASSQLAGNEQYF
-,TRBJ1-1,TRBV9,-,TGTGCCAGCAGCGTAGGTCCGGACTACGAGGGGGGAGCTTTCTTT,CASSVGPDYEGGAFF
TRBD1,TRBJ2-2,TRBV27,-,TGTGCCAGCAGTTTATCTGTCGGGACAGTAGCGACCGGGGAGCTGTTTTTT,CASSLSVGTVATGELFF
TRBD1,TRBJ2-7,TRBV29-1,-,TGCAGCGTTGTTTTGTGGACAGGGTACGAGCAGTACTTC,CSVVLWTGYEQYF
-,TRBJ1-4,TRBV28,-,TGTGCCAGCAGTTTAAACAGTGAAAAACTGTTTTTT,CASSLNSEKLFF
-,TRBJ1-2,TRBV15,-,TGTGCCACCAGCGCCCCCCTGGGGGGTGGATATGGCTACACCTTC,CATSAPLGGGYGYTF
TRBD1,TRBJ1-1,TRBV29-1,-,TGCAGCGTCAAGGGGGCGAATGGCTGGGCTGAAGCTTTCTTT,CSVKGANGWAEAFF
-,TRBJ1-6,TRBV11-3,-,TGTGCCAGCAGCAACGGACCGGGACCCCTCCACTTT,CASSNGPGPLHF
TRBD1,TRBJ1-2,TRBV27,-,TGTGCCAGCGGCCAGGGGGGGCGTAATGGCTACACCTTC,CASGQGGRNGYTF
-,TRBJ1-3,TRBV5-4,-,TGTGCCAGCAGCTTGGCCGAGGGGGTTACTGGAAACACCATATATTTT,CASSLAEGVTGNTIYF
-,TRBJ1-1,TRBV10-2,few,TGCGCCAGCAGTGACAAACGGAATGAAGCTTTCTTT,CASSDKRNEAFF
-,TRBJ2-5,TRBV2,-,TGTGCCAGCAGTGAGAGTAGGAAGACCCAGTACTTC,CASSESRKTQYF
-,TRBJ2-2,TRBV6-5,-,TGTGCCAGCACGGAGGCCGGGGAGCTGTTTTTT,CASTEAGELFF
-,TRBJ2-7,TRBV23-1,-,TGCGCCAGCAGTCACCCAACCCAGGGTATTAGGGCCTACGAGCAGTACTTC,CASSHPTQGIRAYEQYF
-,TRBJ1-5,TRBV4-1,-,TGCGCCAGCAGCCCCCGGGGGGGGAATCAGCCCCAGCATTTT,CASSPRGGNQPQHF
-,TRBJ1-6,TRBV5-4,-,TGTGCCAGCAGCTATACTAACAGGGTTAATAATTCACCCCTCCACTTT,CASSYTNRVNNSPLHF
TRBD2,TRBJ2-7,TRBV25-1,-,TGTGCCAGCTTTAGTTCGGGAGGGTACGAGCAGTACTTC,CASFSSGGYEQYF
TRBD1,TRBJ1-3,TRBV5-6,-,TGTGCCAGCAGCTTGGCCGGGACAGGGTCTGGAAACACCATATATTTT,CASSLAGTGSGNTIYF
TRBD1,TRBJ2-7,TRBV27,-,TGTGCCAGCAGTATGACAGGGCCGGACTACGAGCAGTACTTC,CASSMTGPDYEQYF